Each of the 21 T cell receptor beta chains below was sequenced from the same sample in a study of a mutant IDH1 vaccine in newly diagnosed glioma. No antigens are known for them. Time point noted: week 11, during vaccination. Vaccinated patients received 300 ug of mutant IDH1 20-mer peptide per dose, with topical imiquimod. Profiled with immunoSEQ multiplex PCR; TCRdb holds only in-frame clones, not every one. The sample lists 55,000 to 65,000 clones; under 90% were seen once. Sequencing used PBMCs, obtained from a glioma patient whose treatment included an IDH1 peptide vaccine. The receptors originated from a man aged 50 to 60 with glioma.

CDR3 DNA sequence: TGTGCCAGCAGCATGATGTGGGAGACCCAGTACTTC. Its translation: CASSMMWETQYF. This chain links TRBV5-8 with TRBJ2-5; D remains ambiguous. This CDR3 has 12 amino acids. V lost 4 bases to trimming and J lost 5 bases, with 9 bases between them. Germline V gene sequence: CDR1 SGHTS, CDR2 YDEGEE.

The J gene is TRBJ2-7, the V gene TRBV5-4, with D unclear. CDR3 length: 14 residues. Germline V CDR1 and CDR2: SGHNT, YYREEE (reference sequence). The ends were cut back, 8 bases at V and 1 base at J, with 16 bases in the middle. The CDR3 is CASKRSADSYEQYF. CDR3 bases: TGTGCCAGTAAACGATCAGCCGATTCCTACGAGCAGTACTTC.

This clone came up once. This chain joins TRBV2 and TRBJ2-5, with 7 bases lining up with TRBD1. Unmatched junction bases numbered 11, after V lost 11 bases and J lost 5 bases. The CDR3 is 13 residues long. CDR1 and CDR2 from the germline V gene are SNHLY and FYNNEI. CDR3 region: CAGNRGRTETQYF. Here the CDR3 DNA reads TGTGCCGGTAACAGGGGACGCACGGAGACCCAGTACTTC.

In DNA form, the CDR3 reads TGTGCCAGCCAGGCGGGTCCTGGAAAACTGTTTTTT. Its translation is CASQAGPGKLFF. This chain uses TRBV5-6 with TRBJ1-4; D is ambiguous. The V and J ends lost 7 bases and 10 bases respectively, with 14 bases between them. Germline V gene data show CDR1 as SGHDT and CDR2 as YYEEEE. This CDR3 contains 12 residues. The full variable domain, completed using reference TRBV5-6 and TRBJ1-4, is DAGVTQSPTHLIKTRGQQVTLRCSPKSGHDTVSWYQQALGQGPQFIFQYYEEEERQRGNFPDRFSGHQFPNYSSELNVNALLLGDSALYLCASQAGPGKLFFGSGTQLSVL.

V usage is TRBV27 and J usage is TRBJ2-5, with unresolved D. V was trimmed by 3 bases and J by 5 bases, leaving 13 bases between them. CDR3 length: 14 amino acids. Germline values: CDR1 MNHEY, CDR2 SMNVEV (reference sequence). The CDR3 sequence is CASSFRLAEETQYF. The CDR3 region has the DNA TGTGCCAGCAGTTTCAGGTTGGCTGAGGAGACCCAGTACTTC.

The chain couples TRBV10-3 to TRBJ1-2; 7 nucleotides agree with TRBD1. V gave up 7 bases and J gave up 4 bases; unmatched junction bases: 9. This CDR3 region has 14 residues. The V gene's germline CDR1 is ENHRY and CDR2 SYGVKD. The DNA for the CDR3 is TGTGCCATCACCCGTTTTGAGGGGGCCTATGGCTACACCTTC. Protein product: CAITRFEGAYGYTF.

This chain uses TRBV6-5 with TRBJ2-7; D gene uncertain. The CDR3 has 14 amino acids. Between the trimmed V and J ends, which lost 8 bases and 0 bases, there was a span of 14 bases. Germline-derived CDR1 and CDR2 are MNHEY and SVGAGI. DNA of the CDR3: TGTGCCAGCGGGTTTACTGCTAGCTCCTACGAGCAGTACTTC. It encodes CASGFTASSYEQYF.

Sample share makes this clone medium-sized. The chain uses TRBV4-1 and TRBJ1-1, with 9 bases that match TRBD1. Trimming removed 3 bases from V and 7 bases from J; junction bases left unmatched: 9. CDR1 and CDR2 (germline): MGHRA, YSYEKL. CDR3 size: 15 residues. For the CDR3, the DNA is TGCGCCAGCAGCCACCCTACAGGGGGCGTAGGTGAAGCTTTCTTT. It translates to CASSHPTGGVGEAFF.

The chain joins TRBV2 to TRBJ2-5; a weak D match, TRBD1 (6 bases). Trimming removed 7 bases at V and 1 base at J, with 13 bases between. CDR3 length: 14 amino acids. Germline-derived CDR1 and CDR2 are SNHLY and FYNNEI. The CDR3 sequence: CASKHGQIQETQYF. CDR3 DNA: TGTGCCAGCAAACACGGACAGATCCAAGAGACCCAGTACTTC.

The gene calls are TRBV5-8 and TRBJ1-4; unclear D gene. The germline V gene has CDR1 SGHTS and CDR2 YDEGEE. V was shortened by 4 bases and J by 5 bases, with 15 bases between the two germline ends. This CDR3 region has 15 residues. This chain's CDR3 is CASSPRLRRNEKLFF. The CDR3 nucleotides read TGTGCCAGCAGCCCTCGACTGAGAAGGAATGAAAAACTGTTTTTT.

CDR3 protein: CASSLIGLGSNQPQHF. For the CDR3, the DNA is TGTGCCAGCAGTTTAATAGGGTTAGGGAGCAATCAGCCCCAGCATTTT. The rearrangement joins TRBV27 to TRBJ1-5; D is unresolved. Between the trimmed V and J ends, which lost 2 bases and 1 base, there was a span of 12 bases. CDR3 length: 16 residues. Germline loops: CDR1 MNHEY, CDR2 SMNVEV (reference sequence).

This chain joins TRBV11-2 and TRBJ1-3; the D is unclear. With 4 bases removed from V and 2 bases from J, the gap between germline ends came to 6 bases. Germline CDR1 and CDR2: SGHAT and FQNNGV. This CDR3 is built from 13 residues. The CDR3 region is CASSSEPGNTIYF. Here the CDR3 DNA reads TGTGCCAGCAGCTCCGAACCTGGAAACACCATATATTTT.

The chain carries TRBV5-6 and TRBJ1-6; D uncertain. The CDR3 runs 13 residues. V lost 2 bases to trimming and J lost 14 bases, with 14 bases between them. Germline V gene data show CDR1 as SGHDT and CDR2 as YYEEEE. In nucleotides, the CDR3 is TGTGCCAGCAGCTTAGGAACCGCCCCGGCCCTCCACTTT. Translated: CASSLGTAPALHF.

This chain connects TRBV2 to TRBJ2-5; D not certain. The germline gives CDR1 SNHLY, CDR2 FYNNEI. The CDR3 is 13 amino acids. With 3 bases removed from V and 2 bases from J, the gap between germline ends came to 7 bases. CDR3 DNA sequence: TGTGCCAGCAGTGAGGAATCTCAAGAGACCCAGTACTTC. Translated: CASSEESQETQYF.

This clone was seen a few times. The chain links TRBV27 to TRBJ1-4; D might be TRBD1 (6 bases). This CDR3 has 14 residues. Germline V gene sequence: CDR1 MNHEY, CDR2 SMNVEV (reference sequence). V dropped 6 bases and J dropped 6 bases, with 14 bases sitting between them. The CDR3 sequence is CASSYRGAHEKLFF. The CDR3 DNA sequence: TGTGCCAGCAGCTACCGGGGGGCCCATGAAAAACTGTTTTTT.

The genes are TRBV11-3 and TRBJ2-1; TRBD2 might be the D (7 bases). Germline lookup yields CDR1 SGHNT and CDR2 YENEEA. There are 17 residues in the CDR3. The V end was cut by 5 bases, the J end by 5 bases, with 22 bases between. The CDR3 DNA reads TGTGCCAGCAGCACGCGAGGGGGGGACACGATAAACAATGAGCAGTTCTTC. Translating it yields CASSTRGGDTINNEQFF.

This clone was counted once. J is TRBJ1-1 and V is TRBV15; D perhaps matches TRBD1 (6 bases). The V end lost 5 bases, the J end lost 7 bases, and 23 bases lay between the germline ends. The CDR3 is 16 residues long. Germline CDR1 reads LNHNV; CDR2 reads YYDKDF (reference sequence). The CDR3 here is CATSPWRGGDVHEAFF. The CDR3, as DNA: TGTGCCACCAGCCCGTGGAGGGGGGGGGACGTCCATGAAGCTTTCTTT.

This clone occurred once. The chain couples TRBV6-5 to TRBJ2-1; D is ambiguous. V lost 6 bases and J lost 5, with 17 bases in between. The CDR3 loop spans 15 amino acids. Germline-derived CDR1 and CDR2 are MNHEY and SVGAGI. CDR3 sequence reads: CASRSWPTENNEQFF. The CDR3 DNA follows: TGTGCCAGCAGAAGCTGGCCGACTGAAAACAATGAGCAGTTCTTC.

The rearrangement joins TRBV7-2 to TRBJ2-1; TRBD2 matches at 13 bases. The CDR3 has 16 amino acids. CDR1 and CDR2 (germline): SGHTA, FQGNSA. The V gene end was trimmed by 5 bases and the J gene end by 4 bases; junction bases not matched to a gene: 5. This CDR3 is CASSPQGLAGYNEQFF. The CDR3, as DNA: TGTGCCAGCAGCCCTCAGGGACTAGCGGGGTACAATGAGCAGTTCTTC.

J is TRBJ2-1 and V is TRBV7-8; possibly TRBD2 for D (6 bases). Trimming pared 5 bases from V and 9 bases from J, leaving 17 bases between. The CDR3 runs to 14 residues. Germline-derived CDR1 and CDR2 are SGHVS and FQNEAQ. The CDR3 DNA reads TGTGCCAGCAGCGTGCCGGATAGGAGGGGTGAGCAGTTCTTC. Translated, it gives CASSVPDRRGEQFF.

The chain has TRBV14 and TRBJ1-1, with 9 bases identical to TRBD1. This CDR3 has 16 amino acids. CDR1 SGHDN and CDR2 FVKESK come from the germline V gene. V gave up 4 bases and J gave up 5 bases; unmatched junction bases: 11. CDR3: CASSPWTGAFSTEAFF. The CDR3 DNA follows: TGTGCCAGCAGCCCGTGGACAGGGGCATTTAGTACTGAAGCTTTCTTT.